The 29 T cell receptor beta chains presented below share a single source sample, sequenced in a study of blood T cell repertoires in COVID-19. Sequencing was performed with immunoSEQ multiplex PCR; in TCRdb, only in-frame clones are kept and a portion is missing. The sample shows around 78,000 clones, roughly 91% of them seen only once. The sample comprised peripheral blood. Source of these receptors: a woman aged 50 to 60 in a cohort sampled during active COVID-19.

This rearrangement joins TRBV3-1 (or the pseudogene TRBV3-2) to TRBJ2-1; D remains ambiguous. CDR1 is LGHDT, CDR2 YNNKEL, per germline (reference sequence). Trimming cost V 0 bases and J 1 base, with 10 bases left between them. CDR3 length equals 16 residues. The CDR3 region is CASSQDVSSSYNEQFF. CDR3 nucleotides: TGTGCCAGCAGCCAAGACGTTAGTAGTTCCTACAATGAGCAGTTCTTC.

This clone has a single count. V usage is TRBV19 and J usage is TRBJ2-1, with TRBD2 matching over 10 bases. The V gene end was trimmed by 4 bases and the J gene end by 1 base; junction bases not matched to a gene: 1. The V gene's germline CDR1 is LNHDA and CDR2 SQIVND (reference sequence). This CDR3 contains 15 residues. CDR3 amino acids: CASSTLAGSYNEQFF. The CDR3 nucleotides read TGTGCCAGTAGTACACTAGCGGGGTCCTACAATGAGCAGTTCTTC.

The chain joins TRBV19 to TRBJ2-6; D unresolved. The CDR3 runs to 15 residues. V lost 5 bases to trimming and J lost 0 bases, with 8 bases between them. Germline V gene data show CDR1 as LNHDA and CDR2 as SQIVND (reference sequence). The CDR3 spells CASSRVVSGANVLTF. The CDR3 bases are TGTGCCAGTAGTCGGGTAGTCTCTGGGGCCAACGTCCTGACTTTC.

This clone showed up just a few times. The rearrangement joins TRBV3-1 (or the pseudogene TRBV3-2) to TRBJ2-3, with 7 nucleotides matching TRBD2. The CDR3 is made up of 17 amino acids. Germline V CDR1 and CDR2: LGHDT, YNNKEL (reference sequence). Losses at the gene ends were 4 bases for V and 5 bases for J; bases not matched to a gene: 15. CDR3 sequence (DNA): TGTGCCAGCAGCCCGCTCGGCGGGAGTAGTGGGAGAGATACGCAGTATTTT. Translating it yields CASSPLGGSSGRDTQYF.

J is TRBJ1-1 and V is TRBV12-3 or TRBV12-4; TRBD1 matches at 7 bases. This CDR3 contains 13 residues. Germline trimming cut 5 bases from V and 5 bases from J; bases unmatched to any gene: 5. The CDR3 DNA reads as TGTGCCAGCAGTATGGGACAGAGGACTGAAGCTTTCTTT. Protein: CASSMGQRTEAFF.

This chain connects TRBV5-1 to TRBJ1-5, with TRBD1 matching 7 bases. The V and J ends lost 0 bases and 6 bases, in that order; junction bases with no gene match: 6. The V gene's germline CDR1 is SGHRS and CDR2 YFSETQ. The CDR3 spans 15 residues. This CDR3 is CASSLEGQLSQPQHF. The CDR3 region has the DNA TGCGCCAGCAGCTTGGAGGGACAGTTAAGTCAGCCCCAGCATTTT.

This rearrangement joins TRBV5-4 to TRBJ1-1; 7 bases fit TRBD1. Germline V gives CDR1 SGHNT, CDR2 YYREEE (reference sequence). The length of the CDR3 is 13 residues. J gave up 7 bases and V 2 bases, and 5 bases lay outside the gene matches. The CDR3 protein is CASSFDREYEAFF. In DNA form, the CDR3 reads TGTGCCAGCAGCTTTGACAGGGAATATGAAGCTTTCTTT.

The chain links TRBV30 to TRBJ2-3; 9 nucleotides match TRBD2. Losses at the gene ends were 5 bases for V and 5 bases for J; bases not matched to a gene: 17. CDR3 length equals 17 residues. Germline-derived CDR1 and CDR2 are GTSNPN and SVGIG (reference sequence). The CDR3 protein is CAWGRLRASGDKDTQYF. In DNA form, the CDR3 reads TGTGCCTGGGGCCGCCTCAGGGCTAGCGGGGATAAAGATACGCAGTATTTT.

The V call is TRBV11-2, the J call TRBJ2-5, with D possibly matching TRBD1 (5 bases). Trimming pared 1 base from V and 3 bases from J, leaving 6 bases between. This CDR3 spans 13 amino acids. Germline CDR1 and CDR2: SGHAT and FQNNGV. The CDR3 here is CASSLGREETQYF. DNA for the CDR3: TGTGCCAGCAGCTTAGGCAGGGAAGAGACCCAGTACTTC. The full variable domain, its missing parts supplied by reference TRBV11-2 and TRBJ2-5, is EAGVAQSPRYKIIEKRQSVAFWCNPISGHATLYWYQQILGQGPKLLIQFQNNGVVDDSQLPKDRFSAERLKGVDSTLKIQPAKLEDSAVYLCASSLGREETQYFGPGTRLLVL.

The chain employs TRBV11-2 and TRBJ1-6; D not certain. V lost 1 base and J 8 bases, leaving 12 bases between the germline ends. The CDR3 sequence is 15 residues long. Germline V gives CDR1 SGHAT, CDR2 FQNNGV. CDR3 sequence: CASSLGAADDSPLHF. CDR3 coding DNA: TGTGCCAGCAGCTTAGGCGCGGCGGATGATTCACCCCTCCACTTT.

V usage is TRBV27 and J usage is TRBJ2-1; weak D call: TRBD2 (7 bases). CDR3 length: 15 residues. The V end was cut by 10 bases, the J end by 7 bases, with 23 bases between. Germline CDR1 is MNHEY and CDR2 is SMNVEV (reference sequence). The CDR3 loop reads CATAWGGGSGNEQFF. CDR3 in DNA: TGTGCCACCGCTTGGGGGGGCGGATCAGGGAATGAGCAGTTCTTC.

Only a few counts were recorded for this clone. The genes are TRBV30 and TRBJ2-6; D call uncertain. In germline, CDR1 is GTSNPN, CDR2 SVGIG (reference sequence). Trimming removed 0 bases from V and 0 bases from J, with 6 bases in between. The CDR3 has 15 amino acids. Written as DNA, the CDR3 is TGTGCCTGGAGTGTACTGAACTCTGGGGCCAACGTCCTGACTTTC. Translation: CAWSVLNSGANVLTF. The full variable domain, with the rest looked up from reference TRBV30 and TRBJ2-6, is SQTIHQWPATLVQPVGSPLSLECTVEGTSNPNLYWYRQAAGRGLQLLFYSVGIGQISSEVPQNLSASRPQDRQFILSSKKLLLSDSGFYLCAWSVLNSGANVLTFGAGSRLTVL.

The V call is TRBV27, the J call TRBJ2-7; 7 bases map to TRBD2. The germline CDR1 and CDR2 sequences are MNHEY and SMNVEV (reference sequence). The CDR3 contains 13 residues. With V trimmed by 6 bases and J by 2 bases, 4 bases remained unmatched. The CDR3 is CASRAGSPYEQYF. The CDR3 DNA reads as TGTGCCAGCAGAGCGGGAAGCCCCTACGAGCAGTACTTC.

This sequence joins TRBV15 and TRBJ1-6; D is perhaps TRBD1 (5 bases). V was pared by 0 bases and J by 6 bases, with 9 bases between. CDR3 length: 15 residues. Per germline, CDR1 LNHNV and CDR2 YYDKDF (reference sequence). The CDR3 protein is CATSRDLGVNSPLHF. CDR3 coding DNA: TGTGCCACCAGCAGAGATCTAGGGGTTAATTCACCCCTCCACTTT.

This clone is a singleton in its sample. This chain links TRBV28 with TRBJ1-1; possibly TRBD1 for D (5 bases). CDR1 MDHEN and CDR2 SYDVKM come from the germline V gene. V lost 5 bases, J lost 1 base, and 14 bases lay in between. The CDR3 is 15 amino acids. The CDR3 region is CASSLGANGNTEAFF. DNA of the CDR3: TGTGCCAGCAGTCTTGGGGCCAATGGGAACACTGAAGCTTTCTTT.

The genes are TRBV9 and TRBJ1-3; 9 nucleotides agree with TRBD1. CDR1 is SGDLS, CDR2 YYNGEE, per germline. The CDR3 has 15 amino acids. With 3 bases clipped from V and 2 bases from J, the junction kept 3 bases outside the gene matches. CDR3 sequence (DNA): TGTGCCAGCAGCGGGACAGGGGAACCTGGAAACACCATATATTTT. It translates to CASSGTGEPGNTIYF.

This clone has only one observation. The CDR3 loop is CASSTTLGTFNTGELFF. The CDR3 DNA reads as TGTGCCAGCAGTACCACTCTAGGGACTTTCAACACCGGGGAGCTGTTTTTT. The chain employs TRBV27 and TRBJ2-2; a possible D gene is TRBD2 (6 bases). The ends were cut back, 5 bases at V and 2 bases at J, with 18 bases in the middle. Germline V lookup: CDR1 MNHEY, CDR2 SMNVEV (reference sequence). The CDR3 length is 17 residues.

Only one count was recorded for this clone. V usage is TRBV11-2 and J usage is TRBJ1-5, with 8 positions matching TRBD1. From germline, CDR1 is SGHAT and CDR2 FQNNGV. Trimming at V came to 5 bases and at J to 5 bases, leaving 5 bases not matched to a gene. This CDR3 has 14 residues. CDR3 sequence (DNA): TGTGCCAGCAGCCTCGGACAGGGACATCAGCCCCAGCATTTT. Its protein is CASSLGQGHQPQHF.

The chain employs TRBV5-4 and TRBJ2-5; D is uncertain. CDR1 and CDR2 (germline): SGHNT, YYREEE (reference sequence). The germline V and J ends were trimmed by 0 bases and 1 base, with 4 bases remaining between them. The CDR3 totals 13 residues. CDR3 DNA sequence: TGTGCCAGCAGCTTGGGAGTCCAAGAGACCCAGTACTTC. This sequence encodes CASSLGVQETQYF.

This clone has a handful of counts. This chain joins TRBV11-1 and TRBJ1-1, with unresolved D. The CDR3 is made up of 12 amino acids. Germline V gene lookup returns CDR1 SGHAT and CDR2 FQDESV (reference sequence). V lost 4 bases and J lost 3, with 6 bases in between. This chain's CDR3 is CASSWQDTEAFF. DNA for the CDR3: TGTGCCAGCAGCTGGCAGGACACTGAAGCTTTCTTT.

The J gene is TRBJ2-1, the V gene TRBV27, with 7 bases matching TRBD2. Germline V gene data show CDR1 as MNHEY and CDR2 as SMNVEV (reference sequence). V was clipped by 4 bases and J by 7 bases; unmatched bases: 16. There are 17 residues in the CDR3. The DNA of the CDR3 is TGTGCCAGCAGTTCCCTATTAAGCGGGACCCCGACGAATGAGCAGTTCTTC. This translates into CASSSLLSGTPTNEQFF.

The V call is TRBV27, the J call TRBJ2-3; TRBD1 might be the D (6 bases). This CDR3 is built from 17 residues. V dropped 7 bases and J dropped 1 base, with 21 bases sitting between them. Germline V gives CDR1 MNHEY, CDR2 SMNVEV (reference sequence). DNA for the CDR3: TGTGCCAGCACTCCAGGGGAATTCACTTCTCGCACAGATACGCAGTATTTT. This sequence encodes CASTPGEFTSRTDTQYF.

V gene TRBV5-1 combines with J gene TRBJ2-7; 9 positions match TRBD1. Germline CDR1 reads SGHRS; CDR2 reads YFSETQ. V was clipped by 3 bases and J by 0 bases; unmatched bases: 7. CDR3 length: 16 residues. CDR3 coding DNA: TGCGCCAGCAGCTATGCTCCGGGACAGGGCTCCTACGAGCAGTACTTC. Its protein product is CASSYAPGQGSYEQYF.

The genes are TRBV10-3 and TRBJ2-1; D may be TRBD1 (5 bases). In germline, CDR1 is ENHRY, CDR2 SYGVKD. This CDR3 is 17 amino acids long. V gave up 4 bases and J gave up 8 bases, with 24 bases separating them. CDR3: CAISGVDREPMGHEQFF. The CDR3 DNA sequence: TGTGCCATCAGTGGCGTGGACCGAGAACCGATGGGGCATGAGCAGTTCTTC.

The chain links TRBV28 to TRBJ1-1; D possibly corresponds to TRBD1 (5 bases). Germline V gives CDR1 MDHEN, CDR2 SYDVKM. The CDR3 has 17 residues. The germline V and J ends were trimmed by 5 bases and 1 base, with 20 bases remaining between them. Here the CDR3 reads CASSLPPGGLGNTEAFF. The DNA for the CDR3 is TGTGCCAGCAGTCTCCCTCCCGGGGGGTTGGGGAACACTGAAGCTTTCTTT. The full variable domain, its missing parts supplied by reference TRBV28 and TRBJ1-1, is DVKVTQSSRYLVKRTGEKVFLECVQDMDHENMFWYRQDPGLGLRLIYFSYDVKMKEKGDIPEGYSVSREKKERFSLILESASTNQTSMYLCASSLPPGGLGNTEAFFGQGTRLTVV.

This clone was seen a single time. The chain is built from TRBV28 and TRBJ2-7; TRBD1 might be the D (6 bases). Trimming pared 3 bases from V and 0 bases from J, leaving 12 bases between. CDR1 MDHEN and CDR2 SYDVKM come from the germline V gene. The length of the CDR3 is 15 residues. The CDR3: CASSLRGIGSYEQYF. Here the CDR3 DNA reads TGTGCCAGCAGTTTGAGGGGGATTGGCTCCTACGAGCAGTACTTC. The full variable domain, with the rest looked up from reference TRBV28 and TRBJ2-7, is DVKVTQSSRYLVKRTGEKVFLECVQDMDHENMFWYRQDPGLGLRLIYFSYDVKMKEKGDIPEGYSVSREKKERFSLILESASTNQTSMYLCASSLRGIGSYEQYFGPGTRLTVT.

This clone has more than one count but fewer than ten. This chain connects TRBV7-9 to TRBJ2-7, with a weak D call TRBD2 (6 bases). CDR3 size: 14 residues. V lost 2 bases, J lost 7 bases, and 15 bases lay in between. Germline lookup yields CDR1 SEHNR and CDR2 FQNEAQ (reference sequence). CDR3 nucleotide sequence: TGTGCCAGCAGCTTATCGGCCGCGGCGGGAGAGCAGTACTTC. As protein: CASSLSAAAGEQYF.

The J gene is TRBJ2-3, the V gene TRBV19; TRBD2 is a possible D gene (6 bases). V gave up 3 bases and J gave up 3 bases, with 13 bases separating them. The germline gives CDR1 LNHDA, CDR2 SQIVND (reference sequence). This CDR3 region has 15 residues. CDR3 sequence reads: CASSMDGSSTDTQYF. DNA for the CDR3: TGTGCCAGTAGTATGGACGGGAGCAGTACAGATACGCAGTATTTT.

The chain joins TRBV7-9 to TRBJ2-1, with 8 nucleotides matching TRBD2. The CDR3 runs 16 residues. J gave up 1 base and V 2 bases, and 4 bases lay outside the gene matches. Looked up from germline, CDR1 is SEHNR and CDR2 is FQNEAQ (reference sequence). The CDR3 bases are TGTGCCAGCAGCTTAAGCGGGAGTGGGTCCTACAATGAGCAGTTCTTC. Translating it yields CASSLSGSGSYNEQFF. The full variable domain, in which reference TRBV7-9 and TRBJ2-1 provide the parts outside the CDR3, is DTGVSQNPRHKITKRGQNVTFRCDPISEHNRLYWYRQTLGQGPEFLTYFQNEAQLEKSRLLSDRFSAERPKGSFSTLEIQRTEQGDSAMYLCASSLSGSGSYNEQFFGPGTRLTVL.